This T cell receptor (beta chain) came from a study of cytomegalovirus exposure and HLA in healthy donors. V was pared by 11 bases and J by 3 bases, with 4 bases of the junction left unmatched. Germline V CDR1 and CDR2: ENHRY, SYGVKD. The CDR3 has 13 amino acids. Turning to this clone: Its antigen remains unidentified.

Study results and limitations: A later analysis found TCR association rates differed by HLA locus, highest for DRB1 and lowest for HLA-C. Analyses of presence/absence relied on an assumption of roughly uniform sequencing depth across donors.

The PCR had 60 Vbeta and 13 Jbeta primers. Data came from immunoSEQ multiplex PCR; TCRdb stores just in-frame clones and leaves some out. Among 150,000 to 200,000 clones listed, roughly 70% were seen once. V is TRBV10-3 and J is TRBJ2-3; 11 bases are shared with TRBD1. This receptor was taken from a male donor in good health and CMV-seronegative. Sequenced: PBMCs. DNA of the CDR3: TGTGCCGTCTGGGACAGGGGGACAGATACGCAGTATTTT. Translation gives CAVWDRGTDTQYF.